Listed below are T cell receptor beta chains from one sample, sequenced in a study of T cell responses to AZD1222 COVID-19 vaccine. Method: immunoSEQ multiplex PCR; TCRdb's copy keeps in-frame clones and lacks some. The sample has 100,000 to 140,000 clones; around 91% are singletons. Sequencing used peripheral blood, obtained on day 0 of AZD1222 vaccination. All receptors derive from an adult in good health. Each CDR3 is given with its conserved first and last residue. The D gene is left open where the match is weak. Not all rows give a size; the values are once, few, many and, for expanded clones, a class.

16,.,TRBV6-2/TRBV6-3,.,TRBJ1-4,CASSYRTVATNEKLFF,TGTGCCAGCAGTTACCGGACGGTTGCAACTAATGAAAAACTGTTTTTT
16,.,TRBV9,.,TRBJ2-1,CASSPLPWGTYNEQFF,TGTGCCAGCAGCCCCCTCCCCTGGGGGACTTACAATGAGCAGTTCTTC
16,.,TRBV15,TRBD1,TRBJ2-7,CATSRHPRDSHYEQYF,TGTGCCACCAGCAGACACCCCAGGGACAGTCACTACGAGCAGTACTTC
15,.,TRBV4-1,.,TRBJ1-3,CASSQTGRRGNTIYF,TGCGCCAGCAGCCAGACGGGGAGGAGAGGAAACACCATATATTTT
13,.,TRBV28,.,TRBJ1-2,CASFHRPNYGYTF,TGTGCCAGCTTTCACAGGCCTAACTATGGCTACACCTTC
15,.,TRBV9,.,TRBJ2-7,CASSVVPGPSYEQYF,TGTGCCAGCAGCGTAGTGCCAGGGCCCTCCTACGAGCAGTACTTC
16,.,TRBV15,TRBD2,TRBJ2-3,CATSTNQRGVTDTQYF,TGTGCCACCAGCACAAATCAGCGGGGGGTCACAGATACGCAGTATTTT
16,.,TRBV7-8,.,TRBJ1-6,CASSFRGPHEGSPLHF,TGTGCCAGCAGCTTCAGGGGACCCCATGAGGGGTCACCCCTCCACTTT
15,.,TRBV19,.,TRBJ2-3,CASSGVTASTDTQYF,TGTGCCAGTAGTGGGGTTACGGCGAGCACAGATACGCAGTATTTT
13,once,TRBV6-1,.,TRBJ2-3,CASSELLLDTQYF,TGTGCCAGCAGTGAACTTCTGCTAGATACGCAGTATTTT
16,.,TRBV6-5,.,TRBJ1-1,CASSYRTTGSNTEAFF,TGTGCCAGCAGTTACCGGACGACGGGTTCGAACACTGAAGCTTTCTTT
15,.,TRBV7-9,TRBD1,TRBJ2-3,CASSPQTGITDTQYF,TGTGCCAGCAGCCCACAGACAGGGATCACAGATACGCAGTATTTT
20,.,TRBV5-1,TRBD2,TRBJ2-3,CASSTRPPSGGARGTDTQYF,TGCGCCAGCAGCACCCGGCCCCCTAGCGGGGGGGCCCGGGGCACAGATACGCAGTATTTT
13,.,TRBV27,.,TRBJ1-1,CASSLFPNTEAFF,TGTGCCAGCAGTTTATTCCCGAACACTGAAGCTTTCTTT
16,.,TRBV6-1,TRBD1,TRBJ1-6,CASSEGPGQGRSPLHF,TGTGCCAGCAGTGAAGGGCCGGGACAGGGGCGTTCACCCCTCCACTTT
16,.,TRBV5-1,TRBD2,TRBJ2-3,CASSFFLAGATDTQYF,TGCGCCAGCAGCTTTTTCCTAGCGGGGGCGACGGATACGCAGTATTTT
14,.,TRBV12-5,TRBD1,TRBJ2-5,CASGAQGFLETQYF,TGTGCTAGTGGTGCACAGGGGTTTTTAGAGACCCAGTACTTC
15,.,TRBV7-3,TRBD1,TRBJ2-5,CASSLWGQGGETQYF,TGTGCCAGCAGCTTATGGGGACAGGGAGGCGAGACCCAGTACTTC
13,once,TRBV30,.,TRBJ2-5,CAWSVARGETQYF,TGTGCCTGGAGTGTAGCCCGGGGAGAGACCCAGTACTTC
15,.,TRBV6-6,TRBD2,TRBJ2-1,CASSLLAEGYNEQFF,TGTGCCAGCAGTCTACTAGCGGAAGGTTACAATGAGCAGTTCTTC
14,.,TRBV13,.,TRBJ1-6,CASTPTRGGSPLHF,TGTGCCAGTACCCCGACGAGGGGGGGTTCACCCCTCCACTTT
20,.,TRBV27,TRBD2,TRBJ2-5,CASRPGPGLAGEKYQETQYF,TGTGCCAGCAGACCAGGACCGGGACTAGCGGGGGAAAAGTACCAAGAGACCCAGTACTTC
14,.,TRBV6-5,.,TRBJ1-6,CASAESSYNSPLHF,TGTGCCTCAGCGGAGAGCTCCTATAATTCACCCCTCCACTTT
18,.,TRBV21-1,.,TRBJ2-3,CASSKGLAGGLSTDTQYF,TGTGCCAGCAGCAAGGGACTAGCGGGGGGGCTCAGCACAGATACGCAGTATTTT
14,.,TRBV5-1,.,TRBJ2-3,CASSPMLLSDTQYF,TGCGCCAGCAGCCCGATGCTACTTTCAGATACGCAGTATTTT
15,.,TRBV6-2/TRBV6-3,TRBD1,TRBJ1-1,CASSYNRGMNTEAFF,TGTGCCAGCAGTTACAACAGGGGAATGAACACTGAAGCTTTCTTT
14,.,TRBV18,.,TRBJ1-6,CASSQGHYNSPLHF,TGTGCCAGCTCACAGGGACACTATAATTCACCCCTCCACTTT
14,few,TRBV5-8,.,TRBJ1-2,CASRPVSGWGGYTF,TGTGCCAGCAGGCCCGTGTCGGGATGGGGGGGCTACACCTTC
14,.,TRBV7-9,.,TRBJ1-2,CASSLSAADYGYTF,TGTGCCAGCAGCTTATCGGCGGCGGACTATGGCTACACCTTC
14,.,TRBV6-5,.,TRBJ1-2,CASSKSGSGQGYTF,TGTGCCAGCAGTAAGAGTGGCTCAGGGCAAGGCTACACCTTC
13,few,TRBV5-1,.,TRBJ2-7,CASSLVEGYEQYF,TGCGCCAGCAGCTTGGTCGAGGGGTACGAGCAGTACTTC
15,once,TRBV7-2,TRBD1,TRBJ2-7,CASSFRGTGNYEQYF,TGTGCCAGCAGCTTCCGAGGGACAGGGAACTACGAGCAGTACTTC
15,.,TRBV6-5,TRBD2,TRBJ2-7,CASSRLAGGPYEQYF,TGTGCCAGCAGTAGACTAGCGGGGGGGCCCTACGAGCAGTACTTC
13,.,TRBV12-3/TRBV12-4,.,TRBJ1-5,CASSGFRREPQHF,TGTGCCAGCAGTGGATTCAGGCGAGAGCCCCAGCATTTT
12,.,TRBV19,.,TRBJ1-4,CATRRGGEKLFF,TGTGCCACAAGGCGCGGAGGTGAAAAACTGTTTTTT
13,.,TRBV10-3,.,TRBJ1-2,CAIRPTGYYGYTF,TGTGCCATCAGGCCGACGGGGTACTATGGCTACACCTTC
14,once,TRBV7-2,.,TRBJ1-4,CASGLSGNVEKLFF,TGTGCCAGCGGCCTGTCAGGGAATGTTGAAAAACTGTTTTTT
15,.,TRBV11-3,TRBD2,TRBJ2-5,CASSLRGGGEETQYF,TGTGCCAGCAGCCTCCGAGGTGGGGGGGAAGAGACCCAGTACTTC
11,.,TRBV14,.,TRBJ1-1,CASRRGTEAFF,TGTGCCAGCAGGCGGGGCACTGAAGCTTTCTTT
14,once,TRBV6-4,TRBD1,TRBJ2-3,CASSDGQGADTQYF,TGTGCCAGCAGTGACGGACAGGGGGCGGATACGCAGTATTTT
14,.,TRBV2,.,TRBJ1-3,CASMGGVLRNTIYF,TGTGCCAGCATGGGGGGGGTTTTAAGGAACACCATATATTTT
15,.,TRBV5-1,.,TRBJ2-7,CASSLGVGSTYEQYF,TGCGCCAGCAGCCTGGGGGTAGGATCGACCTACGAGCAGTACTTC
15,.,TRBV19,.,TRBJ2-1,CASTDTPGGYNEQFF,TGTGCCAGTACCGATACCCCCGGCGGCTACAATGAGCAGTTCTTC
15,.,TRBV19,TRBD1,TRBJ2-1,CASTSMTGNLDEQFF,TGTGCCAGTACCTCGATGACAGGGAACTTGGATGAGCAGTTCTTC
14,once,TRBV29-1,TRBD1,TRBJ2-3,CSTTGGASTDTQYF,TGCAGCACTACAGGGGGCGCGAGCACAGATACGCAGTATTTT
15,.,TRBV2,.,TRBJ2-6,CASRGESSGANVLTF,TGTGCCAGCAGGGGCGAGAGCTCTGGGGCCAACGTCCTGACTTTC
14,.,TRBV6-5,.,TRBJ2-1,CASSSPGLSNEQFF,TGTGCCAGCAGTTCCCCGGGACTTTCCAATGAGCAGTTCTTC
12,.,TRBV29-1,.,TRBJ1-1,CSVEGGGGEAFF,TGCAGCGTTGAAGGTGGAGGCGGTGAAGCTTTCTTT
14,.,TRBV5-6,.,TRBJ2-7,CASSTGIQGVEQYF,TGTGCCAGCAGTACCGGGATCCAAGGGGTCGAGCAGTACTTC
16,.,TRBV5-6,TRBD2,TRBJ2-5,CASSWGLAGTPETQYF,TGTGCCAGCAGCTGGGGACTAGCGGGGACCCCAGAGACCCAGTACTTC
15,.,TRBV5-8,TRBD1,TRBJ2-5,CASSLGQGLQETQYF,TGTGCCAGCAGCCTCGGACAGGGGCTACAAGAGACCCAGTACTTC
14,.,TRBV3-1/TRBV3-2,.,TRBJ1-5,CASSQATWGQPQHF,TGTGCCAGCAGCCAAGCCACGTGGGGGCAGCCCCAGCATTTT
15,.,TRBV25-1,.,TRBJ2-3,CASSEIGGSTDTQYF,TGTGCCAGCAGTGAAATAGGGGGTAGCACAGATACGCAGTATTTT